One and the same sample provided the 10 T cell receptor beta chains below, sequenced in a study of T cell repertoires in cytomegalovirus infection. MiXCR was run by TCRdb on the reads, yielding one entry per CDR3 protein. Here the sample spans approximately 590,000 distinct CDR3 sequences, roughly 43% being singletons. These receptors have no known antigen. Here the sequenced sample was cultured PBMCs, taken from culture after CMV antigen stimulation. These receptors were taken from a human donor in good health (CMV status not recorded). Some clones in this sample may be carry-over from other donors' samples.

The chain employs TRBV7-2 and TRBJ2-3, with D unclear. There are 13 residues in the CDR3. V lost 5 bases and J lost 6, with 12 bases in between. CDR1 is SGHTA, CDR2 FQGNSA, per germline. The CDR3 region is CASSTLGPDTQYF. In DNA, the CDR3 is TGTGCCAGCAGCACCTTGGGCCCCGATACGCAGTATTTT.

The CDR3 loop reads CASSLGRPISNQPQHF. CDR3 nucleotide sequence: TGCGCCAGCAGCTTGGGTAGGCCGATTAGCAATCAGCCCCAGCATTTT. This chain links TRBV5-1 with TRBJ1-5; D gene uncertain. CDR1 is SGHRS and CDR2 is YFSETQ in the germline V gene. Trimming cost V 0 bases and J 0 bases, with 10 bases left between them. The CDR3 is 16 residues long. The full variable domain, in which reference TRBV5-1 and TRBJ1-5 provide the parts outside the CDR3, is KAGVTQTPRYLIKTRGQQVTLSCSPISGHRSVSWYQQTPGQGLQFLFEYFSETQRNKGNFPGRFSGRQFSNSRSEMNVSTLELGDSALYLCASSLGRPISNQPQHFGDGTRLSIL.

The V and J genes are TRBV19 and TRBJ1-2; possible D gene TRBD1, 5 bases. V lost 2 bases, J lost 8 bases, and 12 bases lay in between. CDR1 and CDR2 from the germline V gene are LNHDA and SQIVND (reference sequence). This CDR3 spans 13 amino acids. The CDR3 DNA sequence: TGTGCCAGTAGTATAACCCCCAGGGTCGGCTACACCTTC. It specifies CASSITPRVGYTF.

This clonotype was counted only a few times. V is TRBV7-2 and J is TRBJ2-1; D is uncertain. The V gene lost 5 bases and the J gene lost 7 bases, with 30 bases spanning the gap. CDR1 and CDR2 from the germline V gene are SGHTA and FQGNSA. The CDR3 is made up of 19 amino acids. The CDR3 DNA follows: TGTGCCAGCAGCCCCCCTCCTACTGTCCCTGGTTCTGCGAATAATGAGCAGTTCTTC. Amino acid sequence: CASSPPPTVPGSANNEQFF. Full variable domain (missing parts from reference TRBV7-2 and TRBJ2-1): GAGVSQSPSNKVTEKGKDVELRCDPISGHTALYWYRQSLGQGLEFLIYFQGNSAPDKSGLPSDRFSAERTGGSVSTLTIQRTQQEDSAVYLCASSPPPTVPGSANNEQFFGPGTRLTVL.

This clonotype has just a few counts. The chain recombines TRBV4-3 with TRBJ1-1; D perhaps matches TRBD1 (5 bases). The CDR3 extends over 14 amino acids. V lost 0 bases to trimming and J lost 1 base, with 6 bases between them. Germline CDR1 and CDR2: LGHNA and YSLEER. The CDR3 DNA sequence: TGCGCCAGCAGCCAAGAGACAGAGAACACTGAAGCTTTCTTT. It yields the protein CASSQETENTEAFF.

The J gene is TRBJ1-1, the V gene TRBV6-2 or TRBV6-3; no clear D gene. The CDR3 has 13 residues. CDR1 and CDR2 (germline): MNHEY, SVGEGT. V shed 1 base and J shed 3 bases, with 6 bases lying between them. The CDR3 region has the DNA TGTGCCAGCAGTTACTACTATTACACTGAAGCTTTCTTT. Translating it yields CASSYYYYTEAFF.

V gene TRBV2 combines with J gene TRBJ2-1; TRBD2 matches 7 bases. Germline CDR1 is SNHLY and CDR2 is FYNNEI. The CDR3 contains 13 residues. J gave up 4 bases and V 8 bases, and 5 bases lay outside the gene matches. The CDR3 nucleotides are TGTGCCAGCCGAAATAGCGGGTACAATGAGCAGTTCTTC. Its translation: CASRNSGYNEQFF.

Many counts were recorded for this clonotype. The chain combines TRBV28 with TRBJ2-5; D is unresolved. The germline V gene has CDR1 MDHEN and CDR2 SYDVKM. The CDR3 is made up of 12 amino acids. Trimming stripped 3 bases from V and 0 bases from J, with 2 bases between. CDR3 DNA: TGTGCCAGCAGTTTTAACCAAGAGACCCAGTACTTC. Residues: CASSFNQETQYF.

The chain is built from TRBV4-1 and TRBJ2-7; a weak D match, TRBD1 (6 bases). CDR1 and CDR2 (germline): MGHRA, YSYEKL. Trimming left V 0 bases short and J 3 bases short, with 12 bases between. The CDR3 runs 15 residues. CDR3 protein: CASSQELTGHYEQYF. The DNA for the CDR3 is TGCGCCAGCAGCCAAGAACTGACAGGACACTACGAGCAGTACTTC.

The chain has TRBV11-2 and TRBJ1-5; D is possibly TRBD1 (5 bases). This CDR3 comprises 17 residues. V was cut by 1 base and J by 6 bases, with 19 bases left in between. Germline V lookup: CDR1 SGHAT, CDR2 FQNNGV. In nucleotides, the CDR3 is TGTGCCAGCAGCTTAGTTAGTGCATGGGGGGAGGTTCAGCCCCAGCATTTT. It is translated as CASSLVSAWGEVQPQHF.